This entry lists 25 T cell receptor beta chains sequenced from one sample in a study of identifying expanded T cells in peripheral blood. Repertoires were generated with immunoSEQ multiplex PCR, while TCRdb's copy carries only in-frame clones and drops some. The sample lists around 100,000 clones; over 70% were seen once. Sequencing input: blood. The receptor set was obtained from a person aged 18 to 70 in good health.

The rearrangement joins TRBV6-1 to TRBJ1-1; weak D call: TRBD1 (6 bases). The germline V gene encodes CDR1 MNHNS and CDR2 SASEGT. CDR3 size: 15 residues. With 4 bases removed from V and 3 bases from J, the gap between germline ends came to 15 bases. The CDR3 sequence is CASSGSRGAYTEAFF. CDR3 sequence (DNA): TGTGCCAGCAGTGGATCGCGGGGGGCATACACTGAAGCTTTCTTT.

This chain connects TRBV18 to TRBJ1-2; 8 nucleotides align to TRBD1. The CDR3 has 13 amino acids. Per the germline V gene, CDR1 is KGHSH and CDR2 is LQKENI. J was trimmed by 8 bases and V by 3 bases; bases with no gene match: 5. The CDR3 DNA follows: TGTGCCAGCTCACCTCAGGGGGCGGAAGGCTACACCTTC. Translating gives CASSPQGAEGYTF. Full variable domain (remainder filled in from reference TRBV18 and TRBJ1-2): NAGVMQNPRHLVRRRGQEARLRCSPMKGHSHVYWYRQLPEEGLKFMVYLQKENIIDESGMPKERFSAEFPKEGPSILRIQQVVRGDSAAYFCASSPQGAEGYTFGSGTRLTVV.

This clone has just one count. The V gene is TRBV5-4, the J gene TRBJ1-1, with 7 bases identical to TRBD1. Germline trimming cut 0 bases from V and 10 bases from J; bases unmatched to any gene: 6. Germline CDR1 reads SGHNT; CDR2 reads YYREEE (reference sequence). The CDR3 extends over 13 amino acids. The CDR3 loop is CASSLVGGRGAFF. The CDR3 region has the DNA TGTGCCAGCAGCTTGGTAGGGGGCAGAGGAGCTTTCTTT.

J is TRBJ1-5 and V is TRBV5-1, with D perhaps matching TRBD1 (6 bases). This CDR3 spans 15 amino acids. Germline V gene lookup returns CDR1 SGHRS and CDR2 YFSETQ. With 0 bases removed from V and 4 bases from J, the gap between germline ends came to 11 bases. The DNA of the CDR3 is TGCGCCAGCAGCTTGGGCGGGACACATAATCAGCCCCAGCATTTT. Its translation: CASSLGGTHNQPQHF.

In the case of this clone: The junction departs from the called germline gene at one end, perhaps through a read error. The V gene is TRBV19, the J gene TRBJ2-7; D remains ambiguous. Looked up from germline, CDR1 is LNHDA and CDR2 is SQIVND (reference sequence). There are 15 residues in the CDR3. This chain's CDR3 is CASSPWGSSDYAQYF. The CDR3 nucleotides are TGTGCCAGTAGCCCCTGGGGTTCCAGTGATTACGCGCAGTACTTC. Complete variable domain (other parts from reference TRBV19 and TRBJ2-7): DGGITQSPKYLFRKEGQNVTLSCEQNLNHDAMYWYRQDPGQGLRLIYYSQIVNDFQKGDIAEGYSVSREKKESFPLTVTSAQKNPTAFYLCASSPWGSSDYAQYFGPGTRLTVT.

V and J are TRBV7-3 and TRBJ1-2, with D possibly matching TRBD1 (6 bases). Germline V gives CDR1 SGHTA, CDR2 FQGTGA. V lost 3 bases, J lost 2 bases, and 16 bases lay in between. The CDR3 consists of 16 residues. CDR3 protein: CASSLGANPTNYGYTF. The CDR3 DNA reads as TGTGCCAGCAGCTTGGGGGCAAATCCGACAAACTATGGCTACACCTTC.

V gene TRBV30 combines with J gene TRBJ1-5; D may be TRBD1 (6 bases). Per the germline V gene, CDR1 is GTSNPN and CDR2 is SVGIG (reference sequence). The CDR3 is 13 residues long. With 5 bases removed from V and 4 bases from J, the gap between germline ends came to 12 bases. Here the CDR3 DNA reads TGTGCCTGGGGGAGGGGGACGAATCAGCCCCAGCATTTT. Translating it yields CAWGRGTNQPQHF.

V and J are TRBV4-2 and TRBJ2-2; D possibly corresponds to TRBD2 (6 bases). Trimming shortened V by 0 bases and J by 5 bases, and 13 bases separated the two germline ends. The CDR3 runs to 16 residues. Germline V lookup: CDR1 LGHNA, CDR2 YNFKEQ. CDR3 amino acids: CASSQEASEGTGELFF. CDR3 nucleotide sequence: TGTGCCAGCAGCCAAGAGGCTAGCGAGGGGACCGGGGAGCTGTTTTTT.

The chain recombines TRBV12-5 with TRBJ2-2; perhaps TRBD1 as D (5 bases). CDR1 and CDR2 (germline): LGHNT, FRNRAP. Trimming pared 3 bases from V and 4 bases from J, leaving 6 bases between. The CDR3 loop spans 13 amino acids. Here the CDR3 DNA reads TGTGCTAGTGGTTTCAGGGCCACCGGGGAGCTGTTTTTT. Translation: CASGFRATGELFF. The whole variable domain, filled in from reference TRBV12-5 and TRBJ2-2, reads DARVTQTPRHKVTEMGQEVTMRCQPILGHNTVFWYRQTMMQGLELLAYFRNRAPLDDSGMPKDRFSAEMPDATLATLKIQPSEPRDSAVYFCASGFRATGELFFGEGSRLTVL.

This chain joins TRBV19 and TRBJ2-1; D perhaps matches TRBD2 (6 bases). The V and J ends lost 8 bases and 1 base respectively, with 15 bases between them. In germline, CDR1 is LNHDA, CDR2 SQIVND (reference sequence). The CDR3 loop spans 15 amino acids. Here the CDR3 reads CASQEWGVSYNEQFF. For the CDR3, the DNA is TGTGCCAGTCAAGAGTGGGGGGTTTCCTACAATGAGCAGTTCTTC. The full variable domain, its missing parts supplied by reference TRBV19 and TRBJ2-1, is DGGITQSPKYLFRKEGQNVTLSCEQNLNHDAMYWYRQDPGQGLRLIYYSQIVNDFQKGDIAEGYSVSREKKESFPLTVTSAQKNPTAFYLCASQEWGVSYNEQFFGPGTRLTVL.

In this sample, this clone turned up once. V usage is TRBV6-1 and J usage is TRBJ1-6; 8 bases are shared with TRBD1. Germline lookup yields CDR1 MNHNS and CDR2 SASEGT. J gave up 8 bases and V 8 bases, and 5 bases lay outside the gene matches. This CDR3 is built from 13 residues. The CDR3 spells CASRTGPYSPLHF. In nucleotides, the CDR3 is TGTGCCAGCCGGACAGGGCCGTATTCACCCCTCCACTTT.

CDR3 sequence (DNA): TGTGCCAGCAGCCAAGCCGAGGGACGCGGATTTGAAAAACTGTTTTTT. Translation gives CASSQAEGRGFEKLFF. The V and J genes are TRBV4-2 and TRBJ1-4, with D perhaps matching TRBD1 (5 bases). The CDR3 consists of 16 residues. The germline V and J ends were trimmed by 1 base and 7 bases, with 16 bases remaining between them. Germline-derived CDR1 and CDR2 are LGHNA and YNFKEQ.

The chain uses TRBV19 and TRBJ2-6, with 11 nucleotides matching TRBD1. The germline V gene has CDR1 LNHDA and CDR2 SQIVND (reference sequence). The J segment lost 3 bases and the V segment lost 9 bases, leaving 4 bases of the junction unmatched. The CDR3 covers 15 residues. CDR3 residues: CASGQGAYGANVLTF. DNA for the CDR3: TGTGCCAGCGGACAGGGGGCTTATGGGGCCAACGTCCTGACTTTC.

The chain uses TRBV6-6 and TRBJ1-1, with D uncertain. Trimming took 8 bases from V and 1 from J, leaving 8 bases between them. Germline CDR1 MNHNY, CDR2 SVGAGI (reference sequence). The CDR3 loop spans 12 amino acids. The chain's CDR3 is CASAPRNTEAFF. The DNA for the CDR3 is TGTGCCAGCGCCCCCCGGAACACTGAAGCTTTCTTT.

The chain uses TRBV10-3 and TRBJ1-1; D might be TRBD1 (5 bases). Germline assignment: CDR1 ENHRY and CDR2 SYGVKD. The CDR3 runs to 14 residues. Trimming removed 6 bases at V and 0 bases at J, with 11 bases between. CDR3 sequence reads: CAIRSGTVNTEAFF. Written as DNA, the CDR3 is TGTGCCATCAGGAGTGGGACGGTGAACACTGAAGCTTTCTTT.

The table lists this clone with a few counts. The chain couples TRBV29-1 to TRBJ2-5; possible D gene TRBD2, 6 bases. Germline V gives CDR1 SQVTM, CDR2 ANQGSEA. Trimming took 6 bases from V and 5 from J, leaving 13 bases between them. The CDR3 is 12 residues long. The CDR3 reads CSVGGGGETQYF. The CDR3 nucleotides read TGCAGCGTGGGGGGAGGAGGGGAGACCCAGTACTTC.

Notes on this clone: At one end, the junction sequence differs from germline, possibly due to a read error. The chain joins TRBV10-3 to TRBJ1-2; the match to TRBD1 covers 9 bases. The CDR3 is 16 residues long. Germline CDR1 reads ENHRY; CDR2 reads SYGVKD. CDR3 in amino acids: CASSEPGQGFVDGYTF. The CDR3 DNA is TGTGCCAGCAGTGAACCGGGACAGGGCTTCGTAGATGGCTACACCTTC.

This chain connects TRBV5-6 to TRBJ2-1; maybe TRBD2 (5 bases). Per germline, CDR1 SGHDT and CDR2 YYEEEE. Trimming left V 0 bases short and J 2 bases short, with 15 bases between. This CDR3 is built from 17 residues. The CDR3 DNA is TGTGCCAGCAGCTTGGCCGGACTTGGTATAACCTACAATGAGCAGTTCTTC. This codes for CASSLAGLGITYNEQFF.

This clone was counted a few times. This rearrangement joins TRBV11-2 to TRBJ1-1, with 7 bases identical to TRBD1. The CDR3 contains 13 residues. V was clipped by 5 bases and J by 1 base; unmatched bases: 1. Per the germline V gene, CDR1 is SGHAT and CDR2 is FQNNGV. In DNA, the CDR3 is TGTGCCAGCAGCCGGGACAGGAACACTGAAGCTTTCTTT. The encoded protein is CASSRDRNTEAFF.

The chain carries TRBV25-1 and TRBJ2-1; 15 nucleotides match TRBD2. The junction had 5 bases not matched to a gene; V was cut back by 7 bases and J by 7 bases. Germline V gene lookup returns CDR1 MGHDK and CDR2 SYGVNS. The CDR3 has 15 amino acids. The CDR3 DNA is TGTGCCAGCACCCCGGGACTAGCGGGGGGAAATGAGCAGTTCTTC. Protein product: CASTPGLAGGNEQFF.

V usage is TRBV5-1 and J usage is TRBJ1-1, with TRBD1 matching 9 bases. This CDR3 has 17 residues. The ends lost 4 bases at V and 3 bases at J; junction bases unmatched: 13. Germline V lookup: CDR1 SGHRS, CDR2 YFSETQ. CDR3 sequence (DNA): TGCGCCAGCAGCCGTAGGCCGGGACAGGGATTGGACACTGAAGCTTTCTTT. Protein sequence: CASSRRPGQGLDTEAFF. Using reference TRBV5-1 and TRBJ1-1 for the parts outside the CDR3, the full variable domain is KAGVTQTPRYLIKTRGQQVTLSCSPISGHRSVSWYQQTPGQGLQFLFEYFSETQRNKGNFPGRFSGRQFSNSRSEMNVSTLELGDSALYLCASSRRPGQGLDTEAFFGQGTRLTVV.

The chain combines TRBV10-3 with TRBJ2-1; 10 bases are a match to TRBD2. CDR1 and CDR2 (germline): ENHRY, SYGVKD. J gave up 4 bases and V 7 bases, and 7 bases lay outside the gene matches. The CDR3 loop spans 15 amino acids. The CDR3 nucleotides read TGTGCCATCATTAGTGGTAGCGGGGGGTACAATGAGCAGTTCTTC. Its protein product is CAIISGSGGYNEQFF.

The chain employs TRBV5-4 and TRBJ2-1; the D gene is possibly TRBD2 (5 bases). Per the germline V gene, CDR1 is SGHNT and CDR2 is YYREEE (reference sequence). The ends were cut back, 0 bases at V and 5 bases at J, with 9 bases in the middle. The CDR3 has 14 amino acids. The CDR3 sequence: CASSLVGRNNEQFF. The CDR3 coding sequence is TGTGCCAGCAGCTTGGTGGGGAGAAACAATGAGCAGTTCTTC.

The rearrangement links TRBV7-9 to TRBJ1-1, with D possibly TRBD1 on 5 matching bases. CDR1 SEHNR and CDR2 FQNEAQ come from the germline V gene (reference sequence). Trimming shortened V by 5 bases and J by 0 bases, and 13 bases separated the two germline ends. This CDR3 has 15 amino acids. CDR3 loop: CASSPRTSMNTEAFF. As DNA, the CDR3 is TGTGCCAGCAGCCCCCGGACAAGCATGAACACTGAAGCTTTCTTT.

The chain is built from TRBV10-1 and TRBJ2-1; TRBD2 matches at 9 bases. CDR3 size: 15 residues. Germline CDR1 WNHNN, CDR2 SYGVQD (reference sequence). V trimming: 4 bases; J trimming: 7 bases; junction bases outside the gene matches: 8. Written as DNA, the CDR3 is TGCGCCAGCAGTGCGTCGCGGGGGGGCATAAATGAGCAGTTCTTC. This translates into CASSASRGGINEQFF.